This TCR beta chain came from a study of blood T cell repertoires in COVID-19. At the level of the study: T cells, B-cell-depleted T cells, or PBMCs supplied cDNA or gDNA.

Measured with immunoSEQ multiplex PCR; TCRdb has only the in-frame clones, and not every one. The sample comprises approximately 100,000 clones, roughly 80% of which are singletons, and 26% rests with the top ten. V was trimmed by 3 bases and J by 5 bases, leaving 16 bases between them. CDR1 and CDR2 from the germline V gene are LNHDA and SQIVND (reference sequence). The CDR3 covers 15 residues. The chain links TRBV19 to TRBJ1-1; possibly TRBD1 for D (5 bases). Sequencing input: peripheral blood. The TCR was taken from a man between 60 and 75 years old with acute or convalescent COVID-19. The CDR3 DNA follows: TGTGCCAGTAGTATTGGGCCGGGGGGGAAAACTGAAGCTTTCTTT. This sequence encodes CASSIGPGGKTEAFF.